Listed below are T cell receptor beta chains from one sample, sequenced in a study of blood T cell repertoires in COVID-19. Measured with immunoSEQ multiplex PCR; TCRdb has only the in-frame clones, and not every one. The data hold around 190,000 clones, with around nine tenths observed a single time. Sample: peripheral blood. Source of these receptors: a man in his fifties with COVID-19, enrolled during active disease. CDR3s leave out the opening cysteine and the closing phenylalanine or tryptophan. A D gene is named only where the DNA matches it firmly. Only part of the rows carry a size: once, few, many, or a class if the clone is expanded.

D	V	size	J	CDR3
TRBD2	TRBV4-2	few	TRBJ2-3	ASTSGLAGLDTQY
.	TRBV6-2/TRBV6-3	.	TRBJ2-3	ASSYRRGADTQY
TRBD1	TRBV6-5	.	TRBJ2-2	ASSYLGGNTGELF
TRBD2	TRBV6-2/TRBV6-3	.	TRBJ2-5	ASSYDPGSGRIETQY
.	TRBV4-2	.	TRBJ1-5	ASSHYRPLSYSNQPQH
.	TRBV6-5	.	TRBJ1-1	ASMERGTEAF
TRBD1	TRBV5-1	once	TRBJ1-2	ASSLDRGYGYT
.	TRBV28	many	TRBJ2-3	ASSLVTLAQGTQY
TRBD2	TRBV19	.	TRBJ2-2	ASSMPQGLGNTGELF
.	TRBV18	.	TRBJ1-2	ASSEGQPSWGYT
.	TRBV29-1	.	TRBJ1-4	SVVVAGTNEKLF
.	TRBV28	.	TRBJ1-2	ASSFGRFVGYT
.	TRBV9	.	TRBJ1-5	ASSATGNSNQPQH
.	TRBV19	.	TRBJ2-1	ASSIGRGRGNEQF
TRBD1	TRBV5-8	.	TRBJ2-7	ASSGRDRGAHEQY
.	TRBV7-8	once	TRBJ2-7	ASTPVGRGYEQY
.	TRBV18	.	TRBJ1-4	ASSPGPGKGESEKLF
TRBD1	TRBV27	.	TRBJ1-2	ASGRQGAGYGYT
.	TRBV12-2	.	TRBJ1-4	ASRLGGGVNEKLF
TRBD2	TRBV7-2	.	TRBJ2-2	ASSSSGLNTGELF
TRBD1	TRBV24-1	.	TRBJ2-7	ATTGTGGYEQY
.	TRBV15	.	TRBJ2-1	ATSRGQGVNEQF
TRBD1	TRBV9	.	TRBJ2-5	ASSFGQGWETQY
.	TRBV7-9	.	TRBJ1-1	ASSLEWGVDEAF
.	TRBV27	once	TRBJ2-1	ASSQHGAGAGNEQF
TRBD1	TRBV18	.	TRBJ2-2	ASAFGTVNTGELF
TRBD2	TRBV27	.	TRBJ2-2	ASKIAGATGELF
.	TRBV6-5	.	TRBJ2-5	ASSLVGGGQETQY
.	TRBV5-5	.	TRBJ1-2	ASSRVDTNYGYT
TRBD1	TRBV11-3	.	TRBJ1-3	ASSFTGTGGNTIY
.	TRBV30	.	TRBJ1-3	AWNHAGYSGNTIY
TRBD1	TRBV18	few	TRBJ2-5	ASSRTGVQTQY
.	TRBV5-6	few	TRBJ1-5	ASSLRAGASNQPQH
.	TRBV6-5	.	TRBJ2-2	ASSLRSANTGELF
TRBD1	TRBV9	.	TRBJ1-5	ASSVAGTADQPQH
TRBD2	TRBV27	.	TRBJ2-1	ASSVPTSGRYNEQF
TRBD2	TRBV19	once	TRBJ2-1	ASSPSGTSGNEQF
TRBD1	TRBV19	.	TRBJ2-5	ASSIRTGEETQY
TRBD1	TRBV5-8	.	TRBJ2-1	ASRSTGSGQF
TRBD1	TRBV6-2/TRBV6-3	.	TRBJ2-1	ASSLRTTGTGALEQF
.	TRBV2	.	TRBJ1-1	ASRLQGALNTEAF
TRBD1	TRBV19	.	TRBJ2-1	ASSNRGLGISNEQF
TRBD2	TRBV6-2/TRBV6-3	.	TRBJ2-1	ASSYPGTSGYNEQF
TRBD1	TRBV5-1	.	TRBJ1-1	ASSLTPGQGTEAF
.	TRBV29-1	.	TRBJ2-1	SAGQSYNEQF
TRBD1	TRBV5-1	.	TRBJ2-2	ASSPRTGGWTGELF
.	TRBV5-4	.	TRBJ2-2	ASSSRTVNTGELF
.	TRBV19	.	TRBJ2-2	ASSIGPGNTGELF
TRBD2	TRBV7-6	.	TRBJ2-1	ASSPRPAGAYNEQF
TRBD2	TRBV7-6	once	TRBJ2-1	ASSPLLAANNEQF
.	TRBV30	.	TRBJ2-7	AWSGGLQYEQY
.	TRBV6-5	.	TRBJ1-2	ASRATGNYGYT
.	TRBV7-6	.	TRBJ2-7	ASSPRHAAYEQY
TRBD1	TRBV5-4	.	TRBJ1-6	ASSQDRGTNSPLH
.	TRBV6-6	.	TRBJ2-1	ASRLQGWFYNEQF
TRBD1	TRBV30	.	TRBJ1-6	ALMGQVGGPLH
TRBD1	TRBV5-5	.	TRBJ1-2	ASSLTAGTGSYGYT
.	TRBV28	.	TRBJ1-1	ASSPGQYTEAF
.	TRBV3-1/TRBV3-2	.	TRBJ1-5	ASSQDQRNQPQH